A selection of T cell receptor beta chains follows, all from one sample in a study of T-cell memory formation after mild COVID-19. In TCRdb, the 5' RACE reads were re-called with MiXCR into one record per CDR3 protein. The sample lists 45,000 or so distinct CDR3 sequences; over 6.5% were seen once. Sequenced material: PBMCs or a T cell subset sorted from them (not recorded which). Receptor source: an adult who had mild COVID-19 (a few samples of this study predate the infection). Cell type and time point are not known. Each CDR3 is given with its conserved first and last residue. The D gene is left open where the match is weak. Some rows mark clone size as missing; the rest say once, few, many or name a class of expanded clone.

J,D,V,size,CDR3,DNA
TRBJ2-1,TRBD2,TRBV5-1,NA,CASSLGGLERNEQFF,TGCGCCAGCAGCTTGGGTGGACTAGAAAGGAATGAGCAGTTCTTC
TRBJ2-3,NA,TRBV11-2,many,CASSPGGSGGYTDTQYF,TGTGCCAGCAGCCCAGGGGGGTCGGGGGGCTACACAGATACGCAGTATTTT
TRBJ2-3,NA,TRBV20-1,few,CSAEWGGTDTQYF,TGCAGTGCTGAGTGGGGGGGCACAGATACGCAGTATTTT
TRBJ2-3,NA,TRBV5-1,many,CASSHDIGPGDTQYF,TGCGCCAGCAGTCACGATATCGGGCCGGGAGATACGCAGTATTTT
TRBJ2-3,TRBD1,TRBV7-8,many,CASSPRQGMIRDTQYF,TGTGCCAGCAGCCCGCGACAGGGAATGATCAGAGATACGCAGTATTTT
TRBJ2-1,TRBD1,TRBV20-1,many,CSAIRTGKGSYNEQFF,TGCAGTGCTATCCGGACAGGGAAAGGTTCCTACAATGAGCAGTTCTTC
TRBJ2-1,TRBD2,TRBV3-1,many,CASSLDSGGHNEQFF,TGTGCCAGCAGTCTTGATAGCGGGGGACACAATGAGCAGTTCTTC
TRBJ1-1,NA,TRBV7-9,many,CASSVTGNTEAFF,TGTGCCAGCAGCGTGACAGGGAACACTGAAGCTTTCTTT
TRBJ2-7,NA,TRBV25-1,few,CASSERDGPVFYEQYF,TGTGCCAGCAGTGAACGGGACGGCCCCGTTTTCTACGAGCAGTACTTC
TRBJ2-7,TRBD2,TRBV19,NA,CASSPTAGGYEQYF,TGTGCCAGTAGTCCAACAGCGGGAGGCTACGAGCAGTACTTC
TRBJ2-1,NA,TRBV25-1,few,CASSESSRRPSSYNEQFF,TGTGCCAGCAGTGAATCTTCACGGAGGCCCAGCTCCTACAATGAGCAGTTCTTC
TRBJ1-2,NA,TRBV30,few,CAWGTPSGYTF,TGTGCCTGGGGGACACCCTCGGGCTACACCTTC
TRBJ2-3,NA,TRBV3-1,few,CASSQLATDTQYF,TGTGCCAGCAGCCAACTAGCCACAGATACGCAGTATTTT
TRBJ2-7,NA,TRBV27,many,CASSFFSGSNYEQYF,TGTGCCAGCAGTTTCTTTTCCGGGTCAAACTACGAGCAGTACTTC
TRBJ2-7,TRBD2,TRBV5-6,NA,CASSWMTKRRRGNEQYF,TGTGCCAGCAGCTGGATGACTAAGCGGAGGCGGGGGAACGAGCAGTACTTC
TRBJ2-2,NA,TRBV11-2,many,CASSLFTGELFF,TGTGCCAGCAGCTTATTCACCGGGGAGCTGTTTTTT
TRBJ2-2,NA,TRBV2,NA,CASSEKQGITGELFF,TGTGCCAGCAGTGAAAAACAGGGAATCACCGGGGAGCTGTTTTTT